This T cell receptor beta chain appears in the sequencing data of a study of memory CD4+ T cells and cytomegalovirus serostatus. Measured with immunoSEQ multiplex PCR; TCRdb has only the in-frame clones, and not every one. The sample has around 26,000 clones; over 70% are singletons. The V gene's germline CDR1 is PRHDT and CDR2 FYEKMQ (reference sequence). CDR3 length: 17 amino acids. The V gene lost 5 bases and the J gene lost 5 bases, with 22 bases spanning the gap. In its sample, this clone was seen once. The sort gate was single viable CD3+CD4+CD8-CD45RO+ cells for memory CD4+ T cells. After thawing, CD4+ T cells were positively selected.

Sequences were obtained from memory CD4+ T cells from blood. This clonotype originated in an adult in good health and CMV-seronegative. This chain joins TRBV13 and TRBJ2-1, with D perhaps TRBD1 or TRBD2 (5 bases each). CDR3 bases: TGTGCCAGCAGCCAGCCCCCCGGGGCCGGCGGTGACAATGAGCAGTTCTTC. Translated, it gives CASSQPPGAGGDNEQFF.